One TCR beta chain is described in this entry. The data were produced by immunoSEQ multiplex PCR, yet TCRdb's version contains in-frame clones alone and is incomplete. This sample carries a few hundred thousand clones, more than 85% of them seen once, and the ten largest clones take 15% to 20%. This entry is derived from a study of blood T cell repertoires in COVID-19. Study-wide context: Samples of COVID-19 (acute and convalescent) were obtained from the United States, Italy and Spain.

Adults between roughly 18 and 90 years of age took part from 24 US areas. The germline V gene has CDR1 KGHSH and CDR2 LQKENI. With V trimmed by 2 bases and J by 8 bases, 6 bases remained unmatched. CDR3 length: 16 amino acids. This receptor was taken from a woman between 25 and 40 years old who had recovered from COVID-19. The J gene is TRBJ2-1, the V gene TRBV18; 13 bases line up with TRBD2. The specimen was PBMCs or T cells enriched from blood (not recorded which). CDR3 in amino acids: CASSPRTSGSGDEQFF. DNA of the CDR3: TGTGCCAGCTCACCAAGGACTAGCGGGAGTGGCGATGAGCAGTTCTTC.